This entry lists 26 T cell receptor beta chains sequenced from one sample in a study of beta chain features in type 1 diabetes. All of the isolated RNA was reverse transcribed, so expressed TCRB transcripts were sequenced. Repertoires were generated with immunoSEQ multiplex PCR, while TCRdb's copy carries only in-frame clones and drops some. The sample holds 25,000 or so clones, roughly three quarters seen once. The material sequenced was Tregs from blood. These receptors were obtained from a woman between 35 and 50 years old in good health.

The chain carries TRBV7-9 and TRBJ2-1, with 8 bases matching TRBD1. The V gene's germline CDR1 is SEHNR and CDR2 FQNEAQ (reference sequence). J gave up 0 bases and V 5 bases, and 3 bases lay outside the gene matches. The CDR3 extends over 15 amino acids. The CDR3 reads CASSPGQGSYNEQFF. The CDR3 bases are TGTGCCAGCAGCCCCGGACAGGGCTCCTACAATGAGCAGTTCTTC.

The rearrangement uses TRBV5-4 and TRBJ2-1; no clear D. CDR3 length: 12 residues. In germline, CDR1 is SGHNT, CDR2 YYREEE (reference sequence). The V end was cut by 4 bases, the J end by 4 bases, with 6 bases between. CDR3: CASSLAYNEQFF. The CDR3 DNA reads TGTGCCAGCAGCCTTGCGTACAATGAGCAGTTCTTC.

The chain is built from TRBV29-1 and TRBJ2-3; TRBD1 is a possible D gene (6 bases). This CDR3 comprises 15 residues. Trimming removed 1 base from V and 6 bases from J, with 17 bases in between. Per the germline V gene, CDR1 is SQVTM and CDR2 is ANQGSEA. As DNA, the CDR3 is TGCAGCGTTGAAGGCCTCGTAAAGAGGGGGGATACGCAGTATTTT. As protein: CSVEGLVKRGDTQYF.

This clone was counted a few times. The chain carries TRBV21-1 and TRBJ1-5; the D call in the table, TRBD1, was not verified against the DNA. TRBV21-1 is a known pseudogene. The CDR3 runs 13 residues. The CDR3 spells CASSKTTQNPQHF. The CDR3 DNA reads as TGTGCCAGCAGCAAGACGACACAGAATCCCCAGCATTTT.

The chain recombines TRBV6-1 with TRBJ2-5; no clear D. Germline V lookup: CDR1 MNHNS, CDR2 SASEGT. V was cut by 2 bases and J by 2 bases, with 3 bases left in between. This CDR3 spans 12 amino acids. CDR3 protein: CASSERQETQYF. Written as DNA, the CDR3 is TGTGCCAGCAGTGAACGGCAAGAGACCCAGTACTTC.

The rearrangement links TRBV5-6 to TRBJ2-7, with TRBD1 matching over 7 bases. The length of the CDR3 is 13 residues. Per the germline V gene, CDR1 is SGHDT and CDR2 is YYEEEE. Germline trimming cut 3 bases from V and 2 bases from J; bases unmatched to any gene: 2. In DNA form, the CDR3 reads TGTGCCAGCAGCTGGGGACAGACCTACGAGCAGTACTTC. Amino acids: CASSWGQTYEQYF.

V is TRBV29-1 and J is TRBJ1-4; a possible D gene is TRBD1 (5 bases). The CDR3 is 12 residues long. Germline assignment: CDR1 SQVTM and CDR2 ANQGSEA. Trimming cost V 6 bases and J 7 bases, with 12 bases left between them. CDR3 loop: CSVEGKGEKLFF. CDR3 DNA sequence: TGCAGCGTGGAGGGGAAGGGTGAAAAACTGTTTTTT.

The rearrangement joins TRBV7-9 to TRBJ1-2; D gene unclear. CDR3 length equals 14 residues. Germline values: CDR1 SEHNR, CDR2 FQNEAQ (reference sequence). Trimming removed 1 base from V and 4 bases from J, with 10 bases in between. CDR3 sequence (DNA): TGTGCCAGCAGCTTAGTTACAGATTCCTATGGCTACACCTTC. This codes for CASSLVTDSYGYTF.

J is TRBJ2-1 and V is TRBV19; 9 positions match TRBD1. The CDR3 is made up of 15 amino acids. J was trimmed by 3 bases and V by 5 bases; bases with no gene match: 5. In germline, CDR1 is LNHDA, CDR2 SQIVND (reference sequence). CDR3 nucleotides: TGTGCCAGTAGTCTCCCGGGACAGGGCTACAATGAGCAGTTCTTC. Protein: CASSLPGQGYNEQFF.

The chain is built from TRBV6-1 and TRBJ2-1, with 7 nucleotides matching TRBD2. The V and J ends lost 2 bases and 5 bases, in that order; junction bases with no gene match: 9. The germline V gene encodes CDR1 MNHNS and CDR2 SASEGT. The CDR3 is made up of 16 amino acids. CDR3 sequence reads: CASSELHQRGDNEQFF. The CDR3 DNA reads TGTGCCAGCAGTGAACTCCACCAGCGGGGTGACAATGAGCAGTTCTTC.

This clone was picked up one time. The chain carries TRBV19 and TRBJ1-2; maybe TRBD1 (6 bases). Looked up from germline, CDR1 is LNHDA and CDR2 is SQIVND (reference sequence). With 5 bases removed from V and 8 bases from J, the gap between germline ends came to 12 bases. The CDR3 covers 12 residues. CDR3 residues: CASSAQGRGYTF. The CDR3 DNA follows: TGTGCCAGTAGTGCACAGGGTCGAGGCTACACCTTC. Variable domain in full (rest from reference TRBV19 and TRBJ1-2): DGGITQSPKYLFRKEGQNVTLSCEQNLNHDAMYWYRQDPGQGLRLIYYSQIVNDFQKGDIAEGYSVSREKKESFPLTVTSAQKNPTAFYLCASSAQGRGYTFGSGTRLTVV.

The J gene is TRBJ2-3, the V gene TRBV18, with 13 bases that match TRBD2. Trimming cost V 7 bases and J 0 bases; bases outside gene matches: 4. From germline, CDR1 is KGHSH and CDR2 LQKENI. The CDR3 consists of 16 residues. Here the CDR3 reads CASLKTSGGSTDTQYF. In nucleotides, the CDR3 is TGTGCCAGCTTAAAGACTAGCGGGGGGAGCACAGATACGCAGTATTTT.

The chain employs TRBV9 and TRBJ1-2; unclear D gene. V dropped 4 bases and J dropped 3 bases, with 13 bases sitting between them. CDR3 length: 14 amino acids. Germline loops: CDR1 SGDLS, CDR2 YYNGEE. CDR3 loop: CASSPRESYYGYTF. The CDR3 DNA reads as TGTGCCAGCAGCCCTAGAGAGTCCTACTATGGCTACACCTTC. The variable domain in full, completed from reference TRBV9 and TRBJ1-2, reads DSGVTQTPKHLITATGQRVTLRCSPRSGDLSVYWYQQSLDQGLQFLIQYYNGEERAKGNILERFSAQQFPDLHSELNLSSLELGDSALYFCASSPRESYYGYTFGSGTRLTVV.

With respect to this clone: The sample carries other DNA sequences with the same CDR3. The chain carries TRBV7-2 and TRBJ1-1; maybe TRBD1 (5 bases). V was cut by 3 bases and J by 1 base, with 9 bases left in between. This CDR3 comprises 14 residues. Germline values: CDR1 SGHTA, CDR2 FQGNSA. CDR3 sequence: CASSFGGGNTEAFF. The CDR3, as DNA: TGTGCCAGCAGCTTTGGGGGGGGGAACACTGAAGCTTTCTTT.

This clone was counted once. CDR3 DNA: TGCGCCAGCAGCTTGGGGACTCTCATATCTAGCACAGATACGCAGTATTTT. Translated, it gives CASSLGTLISSTDTQYF. The chain is built from TRBV5-1 and TRBJ2-3; D is perhaps TRBD2 (5 bases). V lost 0 bases, J lost 0 bases, and 14 bases lay in between. This CDR3 contains 17 residues. Per germline, CDR1 SGHRS and CDR2 YFSETQ. Together with reference TRBV5-1 and TRBJ2-3, the CDR3 gives the full variable domain: KAGVTQTPRYLIKTRGQQVTLSCSPISGHRSVSWYQQTPGQGLQFLFEYFSETQRNKGNFPGRFSGRQFSNSRSEMNVSTLELGDSALYLCASSLGTLISSTDTQYFGPGTRLTVL.

This rearrangement joins TRBV5-1 to TRBJ2-1; TRBD2 aligns across 7 bases. Germline lookup yields CDR1 SGHRS and CDR2 YFSETQ. The V gene end was trimmed by 7 bases and the J gene end by 0 bases; junction bases not matched to a gene: 7. The CDR3 spans 15 residues. In DNA, the CDR3 is TGCGCCAGCGCCCGCGGGGGAAGCTCCTACAATGAGCAGTTCTTC. It encodes CASARGGSSYNEQFF.

The DNA for the CDR3 is TGCGCCAGCAGCCAAGATAATTGGCGGTTTCGGTCTGCCGGGGAGCTGTTTTTT. Residues: CASSQDNWRFRSAGELFF. The gene calls are TRBV4-3 and TRBJ2-2; D remains ambiguous. CDR3 size: 18 residues. Germline values: CDR1 LGHNA, CDR2 YSLEER. The ends were cut back, 0 bases at V and 6 bases at J, with 20 bases in the middle.

This chain connects TRBV7-2 to TRBJ2-1, with 8 bases fitting TRBD1. V shed 1 base and J 8 bases; nucleotides not matched to a gene: 7. The CDR3 length is 15 residues. CDR1 SGHTA and CDR2 FQGNSA come from the germline V gene. Written as DNA, the CDR3 is TGTGCCAGCAGCTTAGACGCAGGGGGCTTCTATGAGCAGTTCTTC. It specifies CASSLDAGGFYEQFF.

This clone was counted a single time. CDR3 bases: TGCGCCAGCAGTCACAGTAACGGCGTAATCCGCTACGAGCAGTACTTC. Amino acid sequence: CASSHSNGVIRYEQYF. This chain links TRBV5-1 with TRBJ2-5; D gene uncertain. Judging by the DNA end, TRBJ2-7 fits better; the J call may be wrong. The CDR3 is 16 amino acids. CDR1 SGHRS and CDR2 YFSETQ come from the germline V gene.

This clone was seen a handful of times. The chain uses TRBV7-9 and TRBJ1-3; D is perhaps TRBD1 (6 bases). V lost 10 bases and J lost 2, with 15 bases in between. From germline, CDR1 is SEHNR and CDR2 FQNEAQ (reference sequence). CDR3 length: 14 residues. CDR3 sequence (DNA): TGTGCCACCGGGGCCTACAGGGCTGGAAACACCATATATTTT. Protein: CATGAYRAGNTIYF.

This clone came up a few times. This chain connects TRBV7-2 to TRBJ2-1; D is perhaps TRBD1 (7 bases). Germline lookup yields CDR1 SGHTA and CDR2 FQGNSA. The V and J ends lost 5 bases and 1 base respectively, with 12 bases between them. The CDR3 consists of 15 residues. CDR3 sequence reads: CASSQGGASYNEQFF. CDR3 nucleotides: TGTGCCAGCAGCCAGGGGGGAGCGTCCTACAATGAGCAGTTCTTC.

This rearrangement joins TRBV19 to TRBJ2-3; tentatively, D is TRBD2 (5 bases). CDR1 and CDR2 from the germline V gene are LNHDA and SQIVND (reference sequence). The ends were cut back, 2 bases at V and 2 bases at J, with 11 bases in the middle. This CDR3 region has 15 residues. CDR3 coding DNA: TGTGCCAGTAGTATAACCTCGGGGTTCACAGATACGCAGTATTTT. Translation: CASSITSGFTDTQYF.

The chain couples TRBV2 to TRBJ1-3; D is unclear. The CDR3 spans 12 residues. Germline V CDR1 and CDR2: SNHLY, FYNNEI. V dropped 5 bases and J dropped 4 bases, with 6 bases sitting between them. The CDR3 here is CASSSDGNTIYF. DNA for the CDR3: TGTGCCAGCAGTAGCGACGGAAACACCATATATTTT.

The chain uses TRBV5-4 and TRBJ2-7; a possible D gene is TRBD2 (6 bases). V was shortened by 4 bases and J by 3 bases, with 14 bases between the two germline ends. The CDR3 consists of 14 residues. The V gene's germline CDR1 is SGHNT and CDR2 YYREEE (reference sequence). CDR3 in DNA: TGTGCCAGCAGCCCACGGGCGGGGATCTACGAGCAGTACTTC. It is translated as CASSPRAGIYEQYF. The variable domain in full, with the rest retrieved from reference TRBV5-4 and TRBJ2-7, is ETGVTQSPTHLIKTRGQQVTLRCSSQSGHNTVSWYQQALGQGPQFIFQYYREEENGRGNFPPRFSGLQFPNYSSELNVNALELDDSALYLCASSPRAGIYEQYFGPGTRLTVT.

This rearrangement joins TRBV25-1 to TRBJ2-3; the D gene is possibly TRBD2 (6 bases). The CDR3 consists of 13 residues. The germline V and J ends were trimmed by 8 bases and 3 bases, with 12 bases remaining between them. CDR1 and CDR2 from the germline V gene are MGHDK and SYGVNS. Here the CDR3 DNA reads TGTGCCAGCTGCTCTAGCGTGACAGATACGCAGTATTTT. Translation: CASCSSVTDTQYF.

The CDR3 bases are TGCGCCAGCAGTGGGGGGACAGTGAGCACAGATACGCAGTATTTT. It encodes CASSGGTVSTDTQYF. This sequence joins TRBV10-2 and TRBJ2-3, with 7 bases lining up with TRBD1. The germline gives CDR1 WSHSY, CDR2 SAAADI. This CDR3 region has 15 residues. The trim removed 4 bases at V and 0 bases at J, leaving 4 bases unmatched.